This is a list of T cell receptor beta chains from one sample in a study of ipilimumab plus nivolumab after autologous stem cell transplantation. Data came from immunoSEQ multiplex PCR; TCRdb stores just in-frame clones and leaves some out. The sample carries 15,000 to 20,000 clones, about 81% recorded once. Source: PBMCs, taken in a trial of ipilimumab plus nivolumab as post-transplant consolidation. The receptors here all came from a male donor with diffuse large B-cell lymphoma. Each CDR3 is given with its conserved first and last residue. The D gene is left open where the match is weak. A row's size may be missing; if present it is once, few, many or a size class.

TRBV2	TRBJ2-7	-	TRBD1	CASSVRGLSYEQYF	TGTGCCAGCAGCGTCAGGGGGCTCTCCTACGAGCAGTACTTC
TRBV19	TRBJ1-2	few	-	CASSISVYGYTF	TGTGCCAGTAGTATCAGTGTCTATGGCTACACCTTC
TRBV7-2	TRBJ2-5	-	-	CASSLGARGRETQYF	TGTGCCAGCAGCTTAGGGGCCCGGGGGAGGGAGACCCAGTACTTC
TRBV7-2	TRBJ1-1	-	TRBD1	CASSLDRVTTEAFF	TGTGCCAGCAGCTTGGACAGGGTTACGACTGAAGCTTTCTTT
TRBV7-3	TRBJ1-2	medium-sized	TRBD1	CASSPSGTGMHGYTF	TGTGCCAGCAGCCCTTCCGGGACAGGGATGCATGGCTACACCTTC
TRBV7-7	TRBJ2-5	-	-	CASSYVTTGTLETQYF	TGTGCTAGCAGCTACGTAACGACAGGCACCCTTGAGACCCAGTACTTC
TRBV6-1	TRBJ2-7	-	-	CASSAINEQYF	TGTGCCAGCAGTGCCATCAACGAGCAGTACTTC
TRBV7-2	TRBJ2-1	-	-	CASSMGAGQNYNEQFF	TGTGCCAGCAGCATGGGAGCGGGACAGAATTACAATGAGCAGTTCTTC
TRBV4-3	TRBJ2-6	medium-sized	TRBD2	CASSQVGGSGANVLTF	TGCGCCAGCAGCCAAGTCGGGGGGTCTGGGGCCAACGTCCTGACTTTC
TRBV7-2	TRBJ1-5	-	-	CASSLLMDRPQHF	TGTGCCAGCAGCTTACTGATGGATCGTCCCCAGCATTTT
TRBV7-6	TRBJ2-7	-	-	CASSLESGPPGYEQYF	TGTGCCAGCAGCTTAGAGTCCGGGCCCCCTGGGTACGAGCAGTACTTC
TRBV5-1	TRBJ1-2	-	-	CASSLDRSNYGYTF	TGCGCCAGCAGCTTGGACCGTTCTAACTATGGCTACACCTTC
TRBV9	TRBJ1-3	once	-	CASSTSSMGVSGNTIYF	TGTGCCAGCAGCACCTCGTCGATGGGGGTGTCCGGAAACACCATATATTTT
TRBV5-5	TRBJ2-7	-	-	CASSLLVGEQYF	TGTGCCAGCAGCTTGTTAGTAGGAGAGCAGTACTTC
TRBV7-9	TRBJ1-2	-	TRBD1	CASSITGDSHYGYTF	TGTGCCAGCAGCATTACAGGGGATAGTCACTATGGCTACACCTTC
TRBV19	TRBJ2-3	-	-	CASSYAGSADTQYF	TGTGCCAGTAGTTACGCGGGTTCGGCCGATACGCAGTATTTT
TRBV28	TRBJ2-1	-	TRBD1	CASSQDRGHPREQFF	TGTGCCAGCAGCCAGGACAGGGGGCACCCTCGAGAGCAGTTCTTC
TRBV2	TRBJ1-2	-	TRBD1	CASSPFIQGRGGYTF	TGTGCCAGCAGTCCCTTTATACAGGGGCGCGGTGGCTACACCTTC
TRBV5-1	TRBJ2-7	-	-	CASSSGFSYEQYF	TGCGCCAGCAGCTCGGGGTTCTCCTACGAGCAGTACTTC
TRBV14	TRBJ2-7	-	-	CASRRTGIYEQYF	TGTGCCAGCAGAAGGACGGGGATCTACGAGCAGTACTTC
TRBV7-9	TRBJ2-5	-	-	CASSLARGVGETQYF	TGTGCCAGCAGCTTGGCCCGCGGAGTTGGGGAGACCCAGTACTTC
TRBV6-1	TRBJ2-3	-	TRBD2	CASSEAVSGGQDTQYF	TGTGCCAGCAGTGAAGCGGTGAGCGGGGGCCAAGATACGCAGTATTTT
TRBV5-4	TRBJ1-6	-	-	CASSSYLGGSPLHF	TGTGCCAGCAGCTCTTACCTTGGTGGGTCACCCCTCCACTTT
TRBV7-2	TRBJ2-7	-	-	CASSATYEQYF	TGTGCCAGCAGCGCAACCTACGAGCAGTACTTC
TRBV4-1	TRBJ2-1	few	-	CASSPPGGELARNEQFF	TGCGCCAGCAGCCCCCCCGGTGGGGAACTAGCCCGCAATGAGCAGTTCTTC
TRBV2	TRBJ1-4	-	-	CASSGAIATNEKLFF	TGTGCCAGCAGCGGAGCCATTGCAACTAATGAAAAACTGTTTTTT
TRBV15	TRBJ1-2	-	-	CATSRDNYGYTF	TGTGCCACCAGCAGAGATAACTATGGCTACACCTTC
TRBV5-1	TRBJ2-5	-	-	CASGANWGGETQYF	TGCGCCAGCGGGGCTAATTGGGGAGGAGAGACCCAGTACTTC